This TCR beta chain derives from a study of identical twins listed by TCRdb under 2016. About the investigation overall: To test whether fetal clonotypes persist, the study used deep sequencing on TCR alpha and beta repertoires from monozygotic twins, unrelated adults of various ages, and cord blood. To rule out contamination, replicate twin experiments were performed at different times with different library preparation protocols. Points the paper makes about the study in general: Because the same donors could not be followed over many years, conclusions were based on cross-sectional statistical analysis. Invariant T cells such as MAIT and iNKT could partly confound zero-insertion analyses, though diverse VJ usage argued against this for most clonotypes. Out-of-frame TCR alpha sequences shared between twins showed an excess of low generation-probability sequences compared with coincidental sharing between unrelated individuals. Out-of-frame TCR alpha sharing in monozygotic twins was systematically underestimated by recombination models, whereas sharing between unrelated individuals was in agreement with the recombination models. In beta out-of-frame sequences, excess twin sharing was weaker, because having fewer shared sequences lowered the signal-to-noise ratio. Fewer insertions were carried by abundant cord blood beta clonotypes, a similar but weaker trend appeared in young adult naive repertoires, and no such trend appeared in memory repertoires.

Libraries were constructed by 5' RACE. TCRdb lists the instrument as Illumina HiSeq 2000. Template switching added a universal primer binding site, and the final cDNA carried a unique molecular identifier that allowed TCR cDNA molecules to be counted accurately. Specific primers in the conserved constant-segment region were used to synthesize first-strand cDNA for the TCR alpha and beta chains. Each cDNA library was double barcoded, with a SMART-Mk sample barcode plus Illumina barcodes, to control for contamination. TruSeq adapter sequences along with Illumina sample barcodes were introduced in two successive PCR steps. The Illumina HiSeq platform was used with custom primers to sequence TCR alpha and beta cDNA libraries. As for the original processing: MiGEC was used to process raw reads and extract unique molecular identifiers, and MiXCR was used to find CDR3 positions. For each individual, recombination models were inferred using an EM algorithm with the repgenHMM and IGoR tools. Shared clonotypes were analyzed with the tcR package in R, and sharing was normalized by the product of cloneset sizes. To study raw recombination without the effects of thymic and clonal selection, out-of-frame nonproductive sequences were analyzed. TCRdb reprocessed the public reads (quality trimming at Q25 with fastp, clone calling with MiXCR) and kept in-frame beta chains. Entries are consolidated by CDR3 protein sequence, retaining the most common genes and DNA. TCRdb, rather than the study authors, made the V and J calls. For this sample there are approximately 630,000 distinct CDR3 sequences; about 7% appear just once. Roughly 1.6% of the sample goes to the ten largest clones.

This clonotype occurred many times. Its cognate antigen has yet to be identified. Per-nucleotide qualities are absent, and no much larger clonotype sits a single base away. Spanning cysteine to phenylalanine, the CDR3 consists of 15 amino acids. Only the CDR3 portion is preserved as DNA: 45 bases, with reading frame beginning at the first base. V loses 3 bases at its end and J loses 3 bases; junction bases beyond the gene matches: 4. Taken from the germline V gene, the CDR1 and CDR2 loops are SGHTA and FQGNSA. Only healthy Caucasian donors were included. The twin cohort comprised three pairs of female monozygotic twins, all aged about 18 to 29 years. Peripheral blood mononuclear cells were the source from which RNA for the TCR libraries was isolated. Separately, the same data were catalogued under a study of yellow fever vaccine responses in identical twins. Per the second study: According to the authors, the vaccine-induced T cell response in identical twins seemed to be partly convergent and partly specific to each individual. In the study, vaccine-responding T cell clones were precisely tracked in identical twins.

The sequence derives from a woman between 18 and 29 years old in good health. Recombination joined TRBV7-2 with TRBJ2-2; 7 bases in the junction line up with TRBD2. The specimen was PBMCs. The CDR3 region reads CASSFGTTHTGELFF. Read as DNA, the sequence is TGTGCCAGCAGCTTCGGGACTACCCACACCGGGGAGCTGTTTTTT.